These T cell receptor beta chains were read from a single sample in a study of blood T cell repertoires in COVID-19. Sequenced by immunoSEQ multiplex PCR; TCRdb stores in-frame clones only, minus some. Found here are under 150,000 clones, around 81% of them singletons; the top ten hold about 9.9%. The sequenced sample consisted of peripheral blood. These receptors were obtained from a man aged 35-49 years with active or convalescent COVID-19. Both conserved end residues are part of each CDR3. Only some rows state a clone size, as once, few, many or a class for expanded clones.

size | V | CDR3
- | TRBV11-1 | CASSLPRDTLYEQYF
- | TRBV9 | CASRGQTNTGELFF
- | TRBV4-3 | CASSRVPGQSWDGYTF
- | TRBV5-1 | CASSYRDPRVETQYF
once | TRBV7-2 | CASSPSGGRDEQYF
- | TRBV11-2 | CASSWGGREYEQYF
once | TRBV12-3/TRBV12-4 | CASRGLTSYEQYF
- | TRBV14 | CASSTAGEPGANVLTF
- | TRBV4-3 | CASSLNRGNQPQHF
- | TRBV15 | CATTQGLTSTDTQYF
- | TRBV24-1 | CATSDRGNQPQHF
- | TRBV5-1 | CASSPSVIGGQETQYF
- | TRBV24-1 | CATSGDNPNEQFF
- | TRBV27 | CASRRQGPTYEQYF
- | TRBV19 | CASTQGGQFTGELFF
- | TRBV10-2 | CATEQGQPQHF
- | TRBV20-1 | CSASRSRTGAFF
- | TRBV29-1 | CSVERGAAGANVLTF
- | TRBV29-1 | CSVGGGGPHGYTF
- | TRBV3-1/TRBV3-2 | CASSQVYEQFF
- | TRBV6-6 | CASSYSLRADTQYF
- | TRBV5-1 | CASSLANRENTEAFF
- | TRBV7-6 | CASSLGQGSNQSQHF
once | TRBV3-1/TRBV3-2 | CASSQNPRGLQETQYF
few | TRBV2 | CASSERGYTGELFF
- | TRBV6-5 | CAIPRGAGYGYTF
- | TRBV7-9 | CASSHGQAEAFF
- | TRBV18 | CASSPPTRPPAGYTF
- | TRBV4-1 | CASSHLRLAGLETQYF
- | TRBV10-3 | CAISESSGADEKLFF
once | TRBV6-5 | CASSSTRSNSPLHF
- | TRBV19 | CASRMRGESNQPQHF
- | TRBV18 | CASSSNGGYEQYF
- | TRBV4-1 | CASSQEVSLTFNEQFF
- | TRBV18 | CASSPRQGLSYEQYF
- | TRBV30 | CAWRDRGLSF
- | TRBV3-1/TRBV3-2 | CASSQTSGGADTQYF
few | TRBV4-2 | CASSQDLAGGTSTDTQYF
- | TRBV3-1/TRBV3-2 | CASRRGTEASYEQYF
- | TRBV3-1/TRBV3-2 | CASSQAVPYNEQFF
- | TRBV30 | CAWRQGDYGYTF
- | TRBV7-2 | CASSFGPLSSGNTIYF
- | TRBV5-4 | CASSLGSWTSGGQETQYF
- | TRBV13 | CASSLGTGANNSPLHF
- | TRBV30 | CAWRRAGTGVTEAFF
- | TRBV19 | CASTMRTKGGELFF
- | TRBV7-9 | CASSLFSGVETQYF
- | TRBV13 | CASSFYSGTGVGEQYF
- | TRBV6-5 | CASSYSWRGRTEAFF
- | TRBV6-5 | CASRGAYEQYF
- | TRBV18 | CASSPRSGGSGGTEAFF
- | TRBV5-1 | CASSYERGGETQYF
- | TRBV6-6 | CASSSGLAGSHEQYF